This TCR beta chain appears in the sequencing data of a study of PD-L1 blockade in urothelial cancer. Study-level information: In the mid-2010s, patients got going on atezolizumab, taking 1,200 mg intravenously every 3 weeks. Investigators checked blood 3 weeks (second dose) and 6 weeks after treatment start. Prior regimens of chemotherapy numbered 0 to 3 per patient. Findings of the study overall: Tumor-linked clones in blood grew more by 3 weeks in durable-benefit patients.

A word on this clone: Its antigen is not known.

Germline V gene data show CDR1 as GTSNPN and CDR2 as SVGIG (reference sequence). The trim removed 6 bases at V and 1 base at J, leaving 9 bases unmatched. The CDR3 covers 15 residues. The protocol was immunoSEQ multiplex PCR, while the TCRdb copy is restricted to in-frame clones and leaves out a portion. Of 45,000 or so clones in the sample, more than 75% are singletons; the top ten hold approximately 2%. Documented time point: pretreatment peripheral blood. The chain has TRBV30 and TRBJ1-3; 7 nucleotides line up with TRBD1. The starting material was PBMCs, obtained around atezolizumab (anti-PD-L1) treatment. This clonotype originated in a man in his fifties or sixties with urothelial cancer. CDR3 DNA: TGTGCCTGCCCTCGAAGGGACAGATCTGGAAACACCATATATTTT. It specifies CACPRRDRSGNTIYF.